This TCR beta chain was profiled in a study of siplizumab effects on memory and regulatory T cells. Here immunoSEQ multiplex PCR was the method, and the copy in TCRdb shows in-frame clones only, minus some. The sample lists about 97,000 clones; 92% were seen once. Study-wide results and caveats: Naive T cells appeared more diverse than memory cells and seemed to be major alloresponse contributors. Confirmatory evidence of suppressive function in proliferating siplizumab-culture Tregs was not obtained. The drug siplizumab significantly decreased the alloreactive sequences that could be traced to unstimulated CD4+ memory cells. The alloreactive clones that mapped to unstimulated subsets made up only a minor fraction.

This clone was picked up a small number of times. Its matching antigen is unknown. This receptor was identified in a human donor in good health. Material for sequencing was non-Treg CD4+ T cells sorted from blood.

CDR3 loop: CASKRLAGAYEQYF. CDR3 sequence (DNA): TGTGCCAGCAAACGACTAGCGGGGGCTTACGAGCAGTACTTC. The chain joins TRBV27 to TRBJ2-7; 12 bases agree with TRBD2. Trimming at V came to 7 bases and at J to 4 bases, leaving 5 bases not matched to a gene. This CDR3 region has 14 residues. Germline V lookup: CDR1 MNHEY, CDR2 SMNVEV (reference sequence).